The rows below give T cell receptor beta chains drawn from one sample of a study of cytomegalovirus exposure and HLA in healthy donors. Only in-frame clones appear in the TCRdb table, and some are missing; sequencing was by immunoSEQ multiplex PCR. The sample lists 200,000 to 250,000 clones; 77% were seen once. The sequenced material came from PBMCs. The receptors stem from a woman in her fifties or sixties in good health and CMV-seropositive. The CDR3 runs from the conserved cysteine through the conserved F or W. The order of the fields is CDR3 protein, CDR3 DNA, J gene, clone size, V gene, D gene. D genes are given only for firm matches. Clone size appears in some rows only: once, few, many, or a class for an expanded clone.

cdr3_aa: CASSPRTGASYGYTF
cdr3_nt: TGTGCCAGCAGCCCCCGGACAGGGGCCAGCTATGGCTACACCTTC
j_call: TRBJ1-2
clone_size: -
v_call: TRBV9
d_call: TRBD1

cdr3_aa: CASRLAGTGDYGYTF
cdr3_nt: TGTGCCAGCAGACTAGCCGGGACAGGGGATTATGGCTACACCTTC
j_call: TRBJ1-2
clone_size: once
v_call: TRBV7-8
d_call: TRBD1

cdr3_aa: CASSAQETQYF
cdr3_nt: TGTGCCAGCAGTGCGCAAGAGACCCAGTACTTC
j_call: TRBJ2-5
clone_size: -
v_call: TRBV2
d_call: -

cdr3_aa: CASSGASGRSYNEQFF
cdr3_nt: TGTGCCAGCAGTGGGGCTAGCGGGAGATCCTACAATGAGCAGTTCTTC
j_call: TRBJ2-1
clone_size: -
v_call: TRBV2
d_call: TRBD2

cdr3_aa: CASSVDSGTYYNEQFF
cdr3_nt: TGTGCCAGCAGCGTAGACTCCGGGACATACTACAATGAGCAGTTCTTC
j_call: TRBJ2-1
clone_size: -
v_call: TRBV9
d_call: -

cdr3_aa: CASSFRPSQGYEQYF
cdr3_nt: TGTGCCAGCAGTTTCAGACCGTCGCAGGGGTACGAGCAGTACTTC
j_call: TRBJ2-7
clone_size: -
v_call: TRBV6-5
d_call: -

cdr3_aa: CASSLASASYEQYF
cdr3_nt: TGTGCCAGCAGTTTGGCTAGCGCGTCCTACGAGCAGTACTTC
j_call: TRBJ2-7
clone_size: -
v_call: TRBV28
d_call: -

cdr3_aa: CASSLVGTENEKLFF
cdr3_nt: TGTGCCAGCAGCTTAGTGGGGACAGAAAATGAAAAACTGTTTTTT
j_call: TRBJ1-4
clone_size: -
v_call: TRBV7-9
d_call: TRBD1

cdr3_aa: CASSLVAGTGGYTF
cdr3_nt: TGTGCCAGCAGCTTAGTCGCGGGGACTGGAGGCTACACCTTC
j_call: TRBJ1-2
clone_size: -
v_call: TRBV7-2
d_call: -

cdr3_aa: CASSLDQGFSQPQHF
cdr3_nt: TGTGCCAGCAGCTTAGATCAGGGGTTCAGTCAGCCCCAGCATTTT
j_call: TRBJ1-5
clone_size: few
v_call: TRBV7-2
d_call: -

cdr3_aa: CASSPEQNTEAFF
cdr3_nt: TGTGCCAGCTCACCTGAACAGAACACTGAAGCTTTCTTT
j_call: TRBJ1-1
clone_size: -
v_call: TRBV18
d_call: -

cdr3_aa: CASRDSSYEQYF
cdr3_nt: TGTGCCAGCCGGGACAGCAGCTACGAGCAGTACTTC
j_call: TRBJ2-7
clone_size: -
v_call: TRBV6-1
d_call: TRBD1

cdr3_aa: CASSLDQGGSGTGELFF
cdr3_nt: TGTGCCAGCAGCTTAGATCAAGGCGGGAGTGGCACCGGGGAGCTGTTTTTT
j_call: TRBJ2-2
clone_size: -
v_call: TRBV11-3
d_call: TRBD2

cdr3_aa: CASRRGTGGPYGYTF
cdr3_nt: TGTGCCAGCAGGCGGGGGACAGGGGGACCCTATGGCTACACCTTC
j_call: TRBJ1-2
clone_size: -
v_call: TRBV7-9
d_call: TRBD1

cdr3_aa: CASSLPPGGYEQYF
cdr3_nt: TGTGCCAGCAGCTTGCCCCCAGGGGGCTACGAGCAGTACTTC
j_call: TRBJ2-7
clone_size: -
v_call: TRBV11-2
d_call: TRBD1

cdr3_aa: CASSLGTQGFWTEAFF
cdr3_nt: TGTGCCAGCAGCTTGGGGACACAGGGTTTTTGGACTGAAGCTTTCTTT
j_call: TRBJ1-1
clone_size: -
v_call: TRBV5-6
d_call: -

cdr3_aa: CASSEWDRGNEKLFF
cdr3_nt: TGTGCCAGCAGCGAATGGGACAGGGGGAATGAAAAACTGTTTTTT
j_call: TRBJ1-4
clone_size: -
v_call: TRBV5-4
d_call: TRBD1

cdr3_aa: CASSQTGSTDTQYF
cdr3_nt: TGTGCCAGCAGCCAGACAGGGAGCACAGATACGCAGTATTTT
j_call: TRBJ2-3
clone_size: -
v_call: TRBV7-3
d_call: TRBD1

cdr3_aa: CASSPRDYEQYF
cdr3_nt: TGTGCCAGCTCACCTCGGGACTACGAGCAGTACTTC
j_call: TRBJ2-7
clone_size: -
v_call: TRBV18
d_call: -

cdr3_aa: CASSTQGNEQFF
cdr3_nt: TGTGCCAGCAGCACTCAGGGAAATGAGCAGTTCTTC
j_call: TRBJ2-1
clone_size: -
v_call: TRBV7-8
d_call: -

cdr3_aa: CATAGGGNTEAFF
cdr3_nt: TGTGCCACTGCTGGGGGGGGCAACACTGAAGCTTTCTTT
j_call: TRBJ1-1
clone_size: -
v_call: TRBV10-3
d_call: -

cdr3_aa: CASSTGGTSGGNEQFF
cdr3_nt: TGTGCCAGTAGTACCGGGGGGACTAGCGGGGGAAATGAGCAGTTCTTC
j_call: TRBJ2-1
clone_size: -
v_call: TRBV19
d_call: TRBD2

cdr3_aa: CASSYYSETQYF
cdr3_nt: TGTGCCAGCAGTTACTATTCGGAGACCCAGTACTTC
j_call: TRBJ2-5
clone_size: few
v_call: TRBV6-9
d_call: -

cdr3_aa: CSVTGLGYEQYF
cdr3_nt: TGCAGCGTGACCGGACTCGGCTACGAGCAGTACTTC
j_call: TRBJ2-7
clone_size: -
v_call: TRBV29-1
d_call: -

cdr3_aa: CAISENGQSSNEKLFF
cdr3_nt: TGTGCCATCAGCGAAAACGGACAGTCTTCTAATGAAAAACTGTTTTTT
j_call: TRBJ1-4
clone_size: -
v_call: TRBV10-3
d_call: -

cdr3_aa: CASSSGGLAGGPSTDTQYF
cdr3_nt: TGCGCCAGCAGTTCTGGGGGGCTAGCGGGGGGCCCTAGCACAGATACGCAGTATTTT
j_call: TRBJ2-3
clone_size: once
v_call: TRBV5-1
d_call: TRBD2

cdr3_aa: CASSLTSGRSYEQYF
cdr3_nt: TGTGCCAGCAGCTTAACTAGCGGGAGGTCCTACGAGCAGTACTTC
j_call: TRBJ2-7
clone_size: few
v_call: TRBV7-8
d_call: TRBD2

cdr3_aa: CASSLESGGDVVGYTF
cdr3_nt: TGCGCCAGCAGCTTGGAGTCTGGGGGCGACGTGGTTGGCTACACCTTC
j_call: TRBJ1-2
clone_size: -
v_call: TRBV5-1
d_call: -

cdr3_aa: CASTDGTIEKLFF
cdr3_nt: TGCGCCAGCACCGATGGGACAATTGAAAAACTGTTTTTT
j_call: TRBJ1-4
clone_size: -
v_call: TRBV5-1
d_call: -

cdr3_aa: CASSDRGHLFF
cdr3_nt: TGTGCCAGCTCAGACAGGGGCCATCTCTTCTTC
j_call: TRBJ2-1
clone_size: few
v_call: TRBV18
d_call: TRBD1

cdr3_aa: CASSVGQHQPQHF
cdr3_nt: TGTGCCAGCAGTGTGGGACAGCATCAGCCCCAGCATTTT
j_call: TRBJ1-5
clone_size: once
v_call: TRBV6-4
d_call: TRBD1

cdr3_aa: CASGLGTGYNSPLHF
cdr3_nt: TGTGCCAGCGGTCTCGGGACAGGCTATAATTCACCCCTCCACTTT
j_call: TRBJ1-6
clone_size: -
v_call: TRBV6-1
d_call: TRBD1

cdr3_aa: CAISESEGPKAFF
cdr3_nt: TGTGCCATCAGTGAGTCTGAGGGTCCCAAAGCTTTCTTT
j_call: TRBJ1-1
clone_size: -
v_call: TRBV10-3
d_call: -

cdr3_aa: CASSLNTDSKSAEAFF
cdr3_nt: TGTGCCAGCAGCTTGAATACCGACAGTAAGTCGGCTGAAGCTTTCTTT
j_call: TRBJ1-1
clone_size: -
v_call: TRBV5-4
d_call: -

cdr3_aa: CASSRRFHNYGYTF
cdr3_nt: TGTGCCAGCAGTCGGAGGTTCCATAACTATGGCTACACCTTC
j_call: TRBJ1-2
clone_size: -
v_call: TRBV28
d_call: -

cdr3_aa: CASSLLLADNEQFF
cdr3_nt: TGCGCCAGCAGCTTGTTACTAGCGGACAATGAGCAGTTCTTC
j_call: TRBJ2-1
clone_size: -
v_call: TRBV5-1
d_call: TRBD2

cdr3_aa: CASSLQGENIQYF
cdr3_nt: TGTGCCAGCAGTTTACAGGGGGAAAACATTCAGTACTTC
j_call: TRBJ2-4
clone_size: -
v_call: TRBV28
d_call: TRBD1

cdr3_aa: CASSRLAGGPSTDTQYF
cdr3_nt: TGTGCCAGCAGCAGACTAGCGGGGGGTCCCAGCACAGATACGCAGTATTTT
j_call: TRBJ2-3
clone_size: -
v_call: TRBV5-4
d_call: TRBD2

cdr3_aa: CASSLPGLAGNTDTQYF
cdr3_nt: TGTGCCAGCAGTCTACCGGGACTAGCGGGAAACACAGATACGCAGTATTTT
j_call: TRBJ2-3
clone_size: -
v_call: TRBV27
d_call: TRBD2

cdr3_aa: CASSPPGGKQANYGYTF
cdr3_nt: TGTGCCAGCAGCCCTCCAGGGGGGAAACAAGCTAACTATGGCTACACCTTC
j_call: TRBJ1-2
clone_size: -
v_call: TRBV21-1
d_call: -

cdr3_aa: CASSYPDRVRAFF
cdr3_nt: TGTGCCAGCAGTTACCCCGACAGGGTACGAGCTTTCTTT
j_call: TRBJ1-1
clone_size: -
v_call: TRBV6-6
d_call: TRBD1

cdr3_aa: CASLLDSSPQYNSPLHF
cdr3_nt: TGTGCCAGCCTATTGGACAGCTCACCCCAATATAATTCACCCCTCCACTTT
j_call: TRBJ1-6
clone_size: -
v_call: TRBV27
d_call: -

cdr3_aa: CATASGDGYNEQFF
cdr3_nt: TGTGCCACCGCGTCAGGGGATGGCTACAATGAGCAGTTCTTC
j_call: TRBJ2-1
clone_size: -
v_call: TRBV19
d_call: -

cdr3_aa: CAWNRWQGDTEAFF
cdr3_nt: TGTGCCTGGAACCGGTGGCAGGGGGACACTGAAGCTTTCTTT
j_call: TRBJ1-1
clone_size: -
v_call: TRBV30
d_call: TRBD1

cdr3_aa: CASSTGQGANQPQHF
cdr3_nt: TGTGCCAGCAGTACTGGACAGGGGGCGAATCAGCCCCAGCATTTT
j_call: TRBJ1-5
clone_size: -
v_call: TRBV28
d_call: TRBD1

cdr3_aa: CASSHPGQSFYGYTF
cdr3_nt: TGTGCCAGCAGTCACCCGGGACAGTCTTTCTATGGCTACACCTTC
j_call: TRBJ1-2
clone_size: once
v_call: TRBV27
d_call: TRBD1

cdr3_aa: CASSYSSLRETQYF
cdr3_nt: TGTGCCAGCAGTTACTCGAGTCTGAGGGAGACCCAGTACTTC
j_call: TRBJ2-5
clone_size: -
v_call: TRBV6-5
d_call: -

cdr3_aa: CASSLDSGVGTDTQYF
cdr3_nt: TGCGCCAGCAGCTTGGATAGCGGGGTGGGCACAGATACGCAGTATTTT
j_call: TRBJ2-3
clone_size: -
v_call: TRBV5-1
d_call: TRBD2